This TCR beta chain came from a study of PD-L1 blockade in urothelial cancer. Whole-study context: Among blood samples, the median T cell count was approximately 150,000. The study, taken as a whole, reports: Prediction of better survival came from below-median pretreatment blood TCR clonality.

This clone is a singleton in its sample. Antigen: not known. Time point noted: pretreatment peripheral blood. The length of the CDR3 is 11 residues. Germline loops: CDR1 LGHNT, CDR2 FRNRAP. Trimming stripped 2 bases from V and 9 bases from J, with 5 bases between. Synthetic templates analogous to TCR were spiked into all PCRs individually. Libraries were prepared by immunoSEQ multiplex PCR; TCRdb keeps only in-frame clonotypes and omits some of them. The sample lists 95,000 to 100,000 clones, 80% to 90% occurring once. The chain recombines TRBV12-5 with TRBJ2-1; D unclear. This material consisted of PBMCs, taken around atezolizumab (anti-PD-L1) treatment. This sequence originates from a man aged 55 to 70 with urothelial cancer. Here the CDR3 reads CASGLSSEQFF. The CDR3, as DNA: TGTGCTAGTGGTTTGAGTAGTGAGCAGTTCTTC. Complete variable domain (other parts from reference TRBV12-5 and TRBJ2-1): DARVTQTPRHKVTEMGQEVTMRCQPILGHNTVFWYRQTMMQGLELLAYFRNRAPLDDSGMPKDRFSAEMPDATLATLKIQPSEPRDSAVYFCASGLSSEQFFGPGTRLTVL.